The clone carrying this T cell receptor (beta chain) appeared a few times. Antigen specificity is unknown. The source of the sample is a study of cytomegalovirus exposure and HLA in healthy donors. CDR3 length equals 17 residues. The trim removed 3 bases at V and 7 bases at J, leaving 12 bases unmatched. Germline V gives CDR1 SGHTA, CDR2 FQGNSA. Points from the study as a whole: Most sequenced TCRs were rare (though some public TCRs occurred in many donors). Overall, roughly 170 TCR beta chains were annotated as cytomegalovirus-associated.

Assay used: immunoSEQ multiplex PCR; TCRdb lists only in-frame clones, some missing. Of about 120,000 clones detected, more than 75% appear once; the ten largest clones hold approximately 2%. This sequence was found in a woman in her 30s in good health and CMV-seronegative. This sequence joins TRBV7-2 and TRBJ2-1, with 10 bases identical to TRBD1. Sequenced: PBMCs. Here the CDR3 DNA reads TGTGCCAGCAGCTTCCTTAACCCCGGGACAGGGGTAAATGAGCAGTTCTTC. The encoded protein is CASSFLNPGTGVNEQFF. Complete variable domain (other parts from reference TRBV7-2 and TRBJ2-1): GAGVSQSPSNKVTEKGKDVELRCDPISGHTALYWYRQSLGQGLEFLIYFQGNSAPDKSGLPSDRFSAERTGGSVSTLTIQRTQQEDSAVYLCASSFLNPGTGVNEQFFGPGTRLTVL.